The entry that follows covers one T cell receptor beta chain sequence. The specificity of this receptor is unknown. Base qualities are not recorded, but no much larger clone differs from it by a single base. The data were obtained in a study of blood T cell repertoires in COVID-19 (dated by TCRdb to about 2020). The study in broad terms: Collaborator samples came from the United States, Italy and Spain and covered acute and convalescent phases of COVID-19. A de-identified subject ID, COVID-19 status, age in years and sex were almost always included in the sample metadata. Deeply sampled blood TCRbeta repertoires from subjects exposed to, actively infected with, or recovered from COVID-19 were included in the dataset. The repertoires were released in a freely available public database meant as a resource for research on the immune response to SARS-CoV-2. The prospective study material was composed of cDNA or gDNA derived from T cells, B-cell-depleted T cells, or PBMCs. Samples were obtained from the ongoing ImmuneRACE study (first 160 participants) and from about 1,300 subjects provided by 6 global collaborators. HLA class I and class II types, where available, came from metadata supplied by the sample provider rather than from assay-based typing.

The immunoSEQ Assay, a bias-controlled multiplex PCR, was used to amplify TCRbeta CDR3 regions from genomic DNA. As for the authors' bioinformatics: Within the assay, amplification of reference gene primers was used to estimate how many nucleated cells each sample contained. Sequence reads were collapsed and filtered to measure the absolute abundance of every unique TCRbeta CDR3 rearrangement. Productive Simpson clonality was computed per sample as the square root of Simpson's diversity index over productive rearrangements. The table comes from immuneACCESS by way of TCRdb, which keeps in-frame sequences with V and J called. Part of the clones is missing from these tables; in studies checked, under half for an unresolved V gene and the rest for unknown reasons. V and J calls and clone size are copied from that table; D and trimming were computed from the DNA. The sample profile shows 200,000 to 300,000 clones; 75% to 90% of them were found once. The ten largest clones represent just over 3% of the sample.

CDR1 and CDR2 are drawn from the germline V gene: SQVTM, ANQGSEA. The junction shows trimming of 7 bases on V and 3 bases on J, plus 13 bases between the germline ends. The CDR3 sequence holds 12 residues, the cysteine and phenylalanine included. The only DNA kept is the CDR3, 36 bases in frame from the first base. Findings and caveats that apply to the study as a whole: The amount of clinical and demographic metadata varied by source and participant and was provided uncurated.

A second Seattle source provided samples from volunteer blood donors who had recovered from COVID-19. The collaborating institutions used their own protocols to collect whole blood in K2EDTA tubes. Collaborator samples were shipped for TCRbeta analysis as frozen whole blood, isolated PBMCs, or DNA extracted from either sample type. Recombination linked TRBV29-1 to TRBJ2-7; the D gene is possibly TRBD2, with 6 bases matching. Material: peripheral blood. This receptor was identified in a woman aged 30 to 39 who had recovered from COVID-19. The CDR3 region reads CSGGERLYEQYF. The DNA is TGCAGCGGGGGGGAGAGACTCTACGAGCAGTACTTC.